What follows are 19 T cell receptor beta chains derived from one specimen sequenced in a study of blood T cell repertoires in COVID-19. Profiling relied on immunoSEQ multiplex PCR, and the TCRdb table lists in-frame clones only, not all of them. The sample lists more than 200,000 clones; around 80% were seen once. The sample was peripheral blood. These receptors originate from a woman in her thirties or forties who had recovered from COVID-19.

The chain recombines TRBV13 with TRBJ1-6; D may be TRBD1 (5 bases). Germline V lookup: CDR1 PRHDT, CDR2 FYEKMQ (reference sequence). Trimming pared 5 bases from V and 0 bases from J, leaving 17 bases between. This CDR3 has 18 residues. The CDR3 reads CASSPKGHAGSYNSPLHF. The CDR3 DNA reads TGTGCCAGCAGCCCCAAAGGACACGCAGGCTCCTATAATTCACCCCTCCACTTT.

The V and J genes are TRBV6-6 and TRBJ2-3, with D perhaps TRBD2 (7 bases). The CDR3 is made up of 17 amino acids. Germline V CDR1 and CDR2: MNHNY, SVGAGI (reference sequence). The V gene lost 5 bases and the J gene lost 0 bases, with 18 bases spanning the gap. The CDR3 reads CASSRAGATSSTDTQYF. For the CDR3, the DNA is TGTGCCAGCAGTCGCGCGGGGGCCACTTCTAGCACAGATACGCAGTATTTT.

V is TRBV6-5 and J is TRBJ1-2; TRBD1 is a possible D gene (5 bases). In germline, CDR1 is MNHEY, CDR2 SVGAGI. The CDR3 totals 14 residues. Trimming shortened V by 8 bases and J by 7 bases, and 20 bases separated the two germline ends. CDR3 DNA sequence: TGTGCCAGCTCCTCCTCGCGGGGGGTCGGTGGCTACACCTTC. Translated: CASSSSRGVGGYTF.

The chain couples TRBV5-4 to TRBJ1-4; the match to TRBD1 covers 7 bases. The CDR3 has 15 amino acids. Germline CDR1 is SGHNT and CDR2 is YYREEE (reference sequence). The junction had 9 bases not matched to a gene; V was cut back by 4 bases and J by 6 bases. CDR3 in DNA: TGTGCCAGCAGCACCGGACAGGCTGGGGATGAAAAACTGTTTTTT. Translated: CASSTGQAGDEKLFF.

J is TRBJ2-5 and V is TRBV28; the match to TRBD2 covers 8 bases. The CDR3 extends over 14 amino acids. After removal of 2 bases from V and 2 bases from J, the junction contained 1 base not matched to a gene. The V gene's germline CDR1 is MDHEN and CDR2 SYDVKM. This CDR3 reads CASSLGGGQETQYF. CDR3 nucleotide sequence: TGTGCCAGCAGTTTAGGCGGGGGGCAAGAGACCCAGTACTTC.

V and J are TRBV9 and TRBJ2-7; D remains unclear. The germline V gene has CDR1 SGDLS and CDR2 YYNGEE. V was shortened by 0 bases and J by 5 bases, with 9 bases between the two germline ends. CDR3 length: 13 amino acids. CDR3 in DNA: TGTGCCAGCAGCGTAGGTTTCAGGAACGAGCAGTACTTC. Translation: CASSVGFRNEQYF.

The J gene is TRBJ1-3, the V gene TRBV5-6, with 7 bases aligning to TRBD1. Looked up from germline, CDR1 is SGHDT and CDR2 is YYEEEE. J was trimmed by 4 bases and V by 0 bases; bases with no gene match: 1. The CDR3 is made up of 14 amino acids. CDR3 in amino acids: CASSLGDRGNTIYF. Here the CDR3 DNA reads TGTGCCAGCAGCTTGGGGGACAGAGGAAACACCATATATTTT. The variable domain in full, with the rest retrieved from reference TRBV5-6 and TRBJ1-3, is DAGVTQSPTHLIKTRGQQVTLRCSPKSGHDTVSWYQQALGQGPQFIFQYYEEEERQRGNFPDRFSGHQFPNYSSELNVNALLLGDSALYLCASSLGDRGNTIYFGEGSWLTVV.

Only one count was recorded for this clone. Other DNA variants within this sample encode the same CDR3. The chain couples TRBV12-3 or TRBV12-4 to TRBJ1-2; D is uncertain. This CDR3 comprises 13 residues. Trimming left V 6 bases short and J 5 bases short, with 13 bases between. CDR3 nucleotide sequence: TGTGCCAGCAGCTTCGGCGGAATTTATGGCTACACCTTC. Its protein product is CASSFGGIYGYTF.

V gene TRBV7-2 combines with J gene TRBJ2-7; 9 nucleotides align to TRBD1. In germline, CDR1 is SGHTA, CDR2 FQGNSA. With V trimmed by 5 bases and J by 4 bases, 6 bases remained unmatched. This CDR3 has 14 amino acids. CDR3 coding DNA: TGTGCCAGCAGCCCCCAGGGACAGGGATACGAGCAGTACTTC. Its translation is CASSPQGQGYEQYF.

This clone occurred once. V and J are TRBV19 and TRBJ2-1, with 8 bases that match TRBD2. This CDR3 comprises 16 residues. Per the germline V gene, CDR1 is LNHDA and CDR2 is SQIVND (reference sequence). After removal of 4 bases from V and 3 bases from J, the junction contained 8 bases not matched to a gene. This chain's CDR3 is CASSTLGGGYYNEQFF. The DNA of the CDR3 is TGTGCCAGTAGTACTCTTGGCGGGGGGTACTACAATGAGCAGTTCTTC.

The DNA for the CDR3 is TGCGCCAGCAGCCAAGAGGCAGGGAATATCGCAGATACGCAGTATTTT. It encodes CASSQEAGNIADTQYF. The chain has TRBV4-3 and TRBJ2-3; weak D call: TRBD1 (5 bases). Germline CDR1 and CDR2: LGHNA and YSLEER. V was clipped by 0 bases and J by 4 bases, with 14 bases between them. This CDR3 spans 16 amino acids.

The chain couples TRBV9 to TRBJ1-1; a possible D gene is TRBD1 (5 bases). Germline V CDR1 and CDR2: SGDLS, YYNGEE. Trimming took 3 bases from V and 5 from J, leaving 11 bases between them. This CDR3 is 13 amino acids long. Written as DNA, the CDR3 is TGTGCCAGCAGCGAGACGCCAGGGACTGAAGCTTTCTTT. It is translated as CASSETPGTEAFF.

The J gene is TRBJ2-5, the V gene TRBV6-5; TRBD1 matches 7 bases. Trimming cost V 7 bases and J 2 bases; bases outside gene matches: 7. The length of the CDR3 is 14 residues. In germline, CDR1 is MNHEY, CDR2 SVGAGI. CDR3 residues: CASNRDRVQETQYF. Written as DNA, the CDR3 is TGTGCCAGCAACAGGGACAGAGTTCAAGAGACCCAGTACTTC.

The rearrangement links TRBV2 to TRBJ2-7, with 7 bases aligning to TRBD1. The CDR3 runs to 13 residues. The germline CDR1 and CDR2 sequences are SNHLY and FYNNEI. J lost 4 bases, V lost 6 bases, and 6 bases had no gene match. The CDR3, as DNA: TGTGCCAGCAGGACAGGGTTGGTGTACGAGCAGTACTTC. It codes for CASRTGLVYEQYF.

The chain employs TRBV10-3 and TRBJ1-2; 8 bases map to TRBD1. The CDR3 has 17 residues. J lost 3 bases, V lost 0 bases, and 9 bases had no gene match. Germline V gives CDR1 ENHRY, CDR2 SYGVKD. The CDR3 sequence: CAISESGQGAGDYGYTF. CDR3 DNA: TGTGCCATCAGTGAGTCAGGGCAGGGGGCCGGAGACTATGGCTACACCTTC.

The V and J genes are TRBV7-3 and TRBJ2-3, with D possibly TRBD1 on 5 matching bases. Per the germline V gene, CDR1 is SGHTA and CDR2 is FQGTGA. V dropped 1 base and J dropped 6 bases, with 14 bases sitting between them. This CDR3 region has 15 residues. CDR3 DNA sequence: TGTGCCAGCAGCTTAATTCAAGGGGCCCGGGATACGCAGTATTTT. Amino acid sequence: CASSLIQGARDTQYF.

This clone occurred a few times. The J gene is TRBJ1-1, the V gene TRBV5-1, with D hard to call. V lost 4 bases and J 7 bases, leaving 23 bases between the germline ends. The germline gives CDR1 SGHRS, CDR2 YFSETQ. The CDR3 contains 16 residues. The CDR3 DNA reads TGCGCCAGCAGCCCGGACTTATTTGCGGCCAAAGGTGAAGCTTTCTTT. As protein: CASSPDLFAAKGEAFF.

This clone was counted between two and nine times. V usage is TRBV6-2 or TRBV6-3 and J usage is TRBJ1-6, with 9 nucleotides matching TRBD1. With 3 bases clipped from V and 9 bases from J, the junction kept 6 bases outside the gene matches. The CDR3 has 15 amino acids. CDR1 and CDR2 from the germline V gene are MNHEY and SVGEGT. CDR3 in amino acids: CASSYRDRVLSPLHF. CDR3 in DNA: TGTGCCAGCAGTTATCGGGACAGGGTGCTTTCACCCCTCCACTTT.

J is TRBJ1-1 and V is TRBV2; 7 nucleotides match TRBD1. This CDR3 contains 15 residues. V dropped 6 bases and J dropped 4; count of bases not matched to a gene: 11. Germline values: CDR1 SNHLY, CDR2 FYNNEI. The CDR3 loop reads CASSREPTGTTEAFF. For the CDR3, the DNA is TGTGCCAGCAGCCGCGAACCGACAGGGACCACTGAAGCTTTCTTT.